The next 8 T cell receptor beta chains were all read from a single sample in a study of regulatory T cells in long-lasting Graves disease. Regarding time point: newly diagnosed GD, antithyroid drugs for less than 3 months. Researchers made the TCR library from RNA that was extracted from PBMCs. Relying on iRepertoire HTBI primers and Arm-PCR of CDR3 regions, the team built TCR beta libraries. In TCRdb, the multiplex PCR reads were re-called with MiXCR into one record per CDR3 protein. The data contain around 500,000 distinct CDR3 sequences, approximately 13% of them singletons. These same records also appear under a second study, on T cells in Graves' hyperthyroidism and ophthalmopathy.

Sequenced here: peripheral blood mononuclear cells (PBMCs), sampled at new diagnosis, from a patient treated with antithyroid drugs. These receptor sequences come from a man between 25 and 39 years old with Graves disease.

This clonotype showed up many times. V is TRBV7-2 and J is TRBJ2-3; D unclear. This CDR3 comprises 13 residues. V shed 1 base and J shed 0 bases, with 2 bases lying between them. Germline lookup yields CDR1 SGHTA and CDR2 FQGNSA. The CDR3 sequence is CASSLDSTDTQYF. DNA of the CDR3: TGTGCCAGCAGCTTAGACAGCACAGATACGCAGTATTTT. The full variable domain, with the rest looked up from reference TRBV7-2 and TRBJ2-3, is GAGVSQSPSNKVTEKGKDVELRCDPISGHTALYWYRQSLGQGLEFLIYFQGNSAPDKSGLPSDRFSAERTGGSVSTLTIQRTQQEDSAVYLCASSLDSTDTQYFGPGTRLTVL.

The chain joins TRBV28 to TRBJ2-1; maybe TRBD2 (7 bases). V was cut by 2 bases and J by 3 bases, with 14 bases left in between. This CDR3 is built from 16 residues. Germline V gene sequence: CDR1 MDHEN, CDR2 SYDVKM. CDR3 in DNA: TGTGCCAGCAGTTTAGTGGGGGCGGGAGTCTACAATGAGCAGTTCTTC. Translated: CASSLVGAGVYNEQFF.

Details on this clonotype: This likely traces to a read error, being one base from a far larger clone. V gene TRBV7-2 combines with J gene TRBJ2-5; 7 positions match TRBD2. The assigned J gene may be wrong: the sequence end matches TRBJ2-7 better. This CDR3 has 15 residues. Germline assignment: CDR1 SGHTA and CDR2 FQGNSA. The CDR3 loop reads CASSLASGEPYEQYF. The CDR3 coding sequence is TGTGCCAGCAGCTTAGCCAGCGGGGAACCCTACGAGCAGTACTTC.

Many counts were recorded for this clonotype. This chain uses TRBV7-9 with TRBJ2-1, with 11 bases aligning to TRBD2. Trimming took 5 bases from V and 4 from J; bases not matched to a gene: 4. CDR1 and CDR2 from the germline V gene are SEHNR and FQNEAQ (reference sequence). This CDR3 has 15 residues. The CDR3 region has the DNA TGTGCCAGCAGCCCGACTAGCGGGGCTTACAATGAGCAGTTCTTC. The encoded protein is CASSPTSGAYNEQFF.

This clonotype was seen repeatedly, ten times or more. V gene TRBV10-2 combines with J gene TRBJ1-1; weak D call: TRBD1 (6 bases). V lost 3 bases and J lost 0, with 8 bases in between. The length of the CDR3 is 14 residues. The germline gives CDR1 WSHSY, CDR2 SAAADI. The CDR3 sequence is CASSDRGMNTEAFF. The CDR3, as DNA: TGCGCCAGCAGTGATAGGGGGATGAACACTGAAGCTTTCTTT.

This clonotype turned up a few times. The rearrangement links TRBV29-1 to TRBJ2-1; weak D call: TRBD2 (5 bases). V lost 8 bases and J lost 10, with 15 bases in between. This CDR3 has 11 amino acids. The germline V gene encodes CDR1 SQVTM and CDR2 ANQGSEA. This CDR3 reads CSITSWSEQFF. The CDR3 nucleotides read TGCAGCATTACTAGTTGGAGCGAGCAGTTCTTC.

This clonotype was observed a few times. One base away lies a much larger clone, so this may be a sequencing read error. The chain couples TRBV2 to TRBJ1-1; D remains unclear. Germline CDR1 is SNHLY and CDR2 is FYNNEI. Trimming pared 6 bases from V and 6 bases from J, leaving 14 bases between. CDR3 length: 13 amino acids. CDR3 region: CASREEDSPEAFF. The CDR3 bases are TGTGCCAGCAGGGAGGAGGACTCCCCTGAAGCTTTCTTT.

This clonotype turned up a few times. V gene TRBV12-3 or TRBV12-4 combines with J gene TRBJ1-1; 10 bases are a match to TRBD1. The CDR3 sequence is 13 residues long. Unmatched junction bases numbered 2, after V lost 5 bases and J lost 5 bases. The CDR3 spells CASSDRGRTEAFF. CDR3 nucleotide sequence: TGTGCCAGCAGTGACAGGGGGCGAACTGAAGCTTTCTTT.